This T cell receptor (beta chain) was retrieved from a study of blood T cell repertoires in COVID-19. Study in general: The study drew acute and convalescent COVID-19 samples from the United States, Italy and Spain.

This table comes from immunoSEQ multiplex PCR, and its TCRdb copy is limited to in-frame clones, with some not included. Of more than 85,000 clones listed, roughly nine tenths were seen once; the top ten hold 0.85% to 1%. There are 13 residues in the CDR3. V was clipped by 3 bases and J by 3 bases, with 6 bases between them. Germline lookup yields CDR1 LGHDT and CDR2 YNNKEL (reference sequence). Source material: peripheral blood. The chain links TRBV3-1 (or the pseudogene TRBV3-2) to TRBJ1-5, with D maybe TRBD1 (6 bases). This receptor was obtained from a man in his sixties with acute or convalescent COVID-19. The CDR3 nucleotides read TGTGCCAGCAGCCAGGGACACAATCAGCCCCAGCATTTT. This gives the protein CASSQGHNQPQHF.